This T cell receptor beta chain was obtained from a study of cytomegalovirus exposure and HLA in healthy donors. On this clone itself: Its antigen is currently unknown.

Regarding the study as a whole: In presence/absence analyses, roughly uniform sequencing depth across donors was assumed. In a later analysis, across HLA loci, associated TCR counts were highest for DRB1, lowest for HLA-C.

With 60 Vbeta and 13 Jbeta primers, the PCR was carried out. TCRdb's table, derived via immunoSEQ multiplex PCR, lists solely in-frame clones and lacks some. This table has 60,000 to 70,000 clones, approximately 72% appearing once. The V end was cut by 3 bases, the J end by 5 bases, with 13 bases between. The CDR3 runs 15 residues. Germline CDR1 SGHTA, CDR2 FQGNSA. V and J are TRBV7-2 and TRBJ1-4, with D tentatively TRBD1 (6 bases). The sequenced sample consisted of PBMCs. This clonotype originated in a woman aged 25 to 39 in good health and CMV-seronegative. In nucleotides, the CDR3 is TGTGCCAGCAGCTTTAAGACAGGTCCGAATGAAAAACTGTTTTTT. Encoded protein: CASSFKTGPNEKLFF.